The sequence of this T cell receptor (beta chain) was determined in a study of cytomegalovirus exposure and HLA in healthy donors. To note about this clone: The antigen remains undetermined.

Broader study findings: V- and J-gene trimming of TCR beta was linked (in a later analysis) to a missense DCLRE1C variant.

The PCR employed 60 Vbeta primers together with 13 Jbeta primers. The table came from immunoSEQ multiplex PCR; TCRdb's copy has only in-frame clones and leaves some out. The sample lists about 160,000 clones, approximately 81% occurring once. The germline gives CDR1 SGHRS, CDR2 YFSETQ. Trimming left V 1 base short and J 0 bases short, with 6 bases between. The CDR3 is 14 residues long. The receptor's source is a boy under 10 years old in good health and CMV-seronegative. Sequenced material: PBMCs. The chain links TRBV5-1 to TRBJ2-3; unclear D gene. The CDR3 is CASSLSDSTDTQYF. CDR3 in DNA: TGCGCCAGCAGCTTGAGCGACAGCACAGATACGCAGTATTTT.